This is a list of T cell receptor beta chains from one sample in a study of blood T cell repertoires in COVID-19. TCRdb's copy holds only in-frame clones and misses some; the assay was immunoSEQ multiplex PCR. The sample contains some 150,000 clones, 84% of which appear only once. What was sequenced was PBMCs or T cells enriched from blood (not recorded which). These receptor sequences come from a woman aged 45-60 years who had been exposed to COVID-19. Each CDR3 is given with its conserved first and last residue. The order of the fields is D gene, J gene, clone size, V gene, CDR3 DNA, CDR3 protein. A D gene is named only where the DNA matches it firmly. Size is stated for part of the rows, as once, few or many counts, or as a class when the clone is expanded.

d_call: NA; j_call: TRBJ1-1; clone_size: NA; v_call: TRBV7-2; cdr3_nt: TGTGCCAGCAGCTTGGTCGAGGGTAGGACTGAAGCTTTCTTT; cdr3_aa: CASSLVEGRTEAFF
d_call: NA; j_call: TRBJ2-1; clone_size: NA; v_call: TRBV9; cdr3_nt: TGTGCCAGCACGTCGACAGCCGACAATGAGCAGTTCTTC; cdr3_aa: CASTSTADNEQFF
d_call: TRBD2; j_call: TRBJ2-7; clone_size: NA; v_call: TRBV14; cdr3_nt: TGTGCCAGCAGCCTGTTAGCGGGAGACCCCTACGAGCAGTACTTC; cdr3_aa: CASSLLAGDPYEQYF
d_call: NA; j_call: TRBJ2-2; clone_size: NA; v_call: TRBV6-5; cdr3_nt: TGTGCCAGCAGGGACAGAGCAGGAGCCGGGGAGCTGTTTTTT; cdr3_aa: CASRDRAGAGELFF
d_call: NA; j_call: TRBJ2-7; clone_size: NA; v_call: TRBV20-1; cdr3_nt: TGCAGTGCTAGTACCCGACAGTGGCACAACTCCTACGAGCAGTACTTC; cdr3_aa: CSASTRQWHNSYEQYF
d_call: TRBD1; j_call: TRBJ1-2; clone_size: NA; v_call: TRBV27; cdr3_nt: TGTGCCAGCAGTTTATTTGGGACAGGGGGCTTTACCTATGGCTACACCTTC; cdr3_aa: CASSLFGTGGFTYGYTF
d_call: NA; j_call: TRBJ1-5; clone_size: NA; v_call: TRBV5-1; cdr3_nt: TGCGCCAGCAGCTTGGCAGGGAATTACAATCAGCCCCAGCATTTT; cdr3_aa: CASSLAGNYNQPQHF
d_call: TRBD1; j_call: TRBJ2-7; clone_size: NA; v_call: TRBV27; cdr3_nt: TGTGCCAGCAGTTCCGGACAGGGGGTGGCCGAGCAGTACTTC; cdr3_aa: CASSSGQGVAEQYF
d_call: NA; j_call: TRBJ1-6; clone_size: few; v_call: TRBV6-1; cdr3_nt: TGTGCCAGCAGTGATCTCGGGAATTCACCCCTCCACTTT; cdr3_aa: CASSDLGNSPLHF
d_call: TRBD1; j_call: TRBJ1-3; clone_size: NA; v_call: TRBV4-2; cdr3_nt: TGTGCCAGCAGCCAAGTTGGGGGACAGGGGAAAAACACCATATATTTT; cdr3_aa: CASSQVGGQGKNTIYF
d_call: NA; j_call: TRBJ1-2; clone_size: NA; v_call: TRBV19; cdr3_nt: TGTGCCAGTAGTATAGTCGCAGGAAGTGGCTACACCTTC; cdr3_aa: CASSIVAGSGYTF
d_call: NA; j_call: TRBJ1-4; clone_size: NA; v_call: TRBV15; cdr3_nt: TGTGCCACCAGCAGAGATCAGGGGGAAAAACTGTTTTTT; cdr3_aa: CATSRDQGEKLFF
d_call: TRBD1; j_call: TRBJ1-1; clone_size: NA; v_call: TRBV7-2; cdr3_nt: TGTGCCAGCAGCTTATCGACAGGGGTCACTGAAGCTTTCTTT; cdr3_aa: CASSLSTGVTEAFF
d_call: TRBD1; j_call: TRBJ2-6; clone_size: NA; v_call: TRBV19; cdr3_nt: TGTGCCACTACACTTCTAGGGGGCGATCTGTCTGGGGCCAACGTCCTGACTTTC; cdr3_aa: CATTLLGGDLSGANVLTF
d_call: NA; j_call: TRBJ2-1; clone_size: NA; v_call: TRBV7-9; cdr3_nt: TGTGCCAGCAGACCCCCGGGACTTCAACCCTACAATGAGCAGTTCTTC; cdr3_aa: CASRPPGLQPYNEQFF